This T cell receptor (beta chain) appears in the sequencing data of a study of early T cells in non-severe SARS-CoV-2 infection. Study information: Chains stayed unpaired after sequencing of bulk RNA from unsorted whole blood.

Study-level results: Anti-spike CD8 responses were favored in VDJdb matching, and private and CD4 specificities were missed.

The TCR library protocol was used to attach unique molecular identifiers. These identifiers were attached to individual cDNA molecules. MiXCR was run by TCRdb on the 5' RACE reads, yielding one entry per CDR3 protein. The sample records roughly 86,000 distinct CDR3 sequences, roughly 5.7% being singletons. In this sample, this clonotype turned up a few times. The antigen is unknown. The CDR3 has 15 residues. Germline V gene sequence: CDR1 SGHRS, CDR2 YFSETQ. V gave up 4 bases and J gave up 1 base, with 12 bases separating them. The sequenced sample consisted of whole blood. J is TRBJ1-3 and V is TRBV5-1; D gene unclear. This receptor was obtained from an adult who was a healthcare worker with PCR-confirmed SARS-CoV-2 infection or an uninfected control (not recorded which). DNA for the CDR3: TGCGCCAGCAGCCAGGACGCTCATTCTGGAAACACCATATATTTT. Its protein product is CASSQDAHSGNTIYF.